This T cell receptor (beta chain) was obtained from a study of cytomegalovirus exposure and HLA in healthy donors. Study-wide findings and caveats: Presence/absence results assume similar sequencing depth per donor, which may not hold. Overall, roughly 170 TCR beta chains were annotated as cytomegalovirus-associated. Most TCR sequences were seen very rarely across donors, but some public TCRs occurred in many.

A multiplex PCR was run with 60 Vbeta primers and 13 Jbeta primers. Sequencing was performed with immunoSEQ multiplex PCR; in TCRdb, only in-frame clones are kept and a portion is missing. Its listing shows over 40,000 clones. J gave up 6 bases and V 7 bases, and 7 bases lay outside the gene matches. CDR3 length equals 13 residues. Germline V gives CDR1 SQVTM, CDR2 ANQGSEA. A remark on this clone: The antigen remains unidentified.

This sequence originates from a woman aged 40 to 50 in good health and CMV-seronegative. Sequencing was carried out using PBMCs. J is TRBJ2-7 and V is TRBV29-1; 12 nucleotides line up with TRBD1. The CDR3 spells CSAQGQGAGEQYF. The CDR3, as DNA: TGCAGCGCCCAGGGACAGGGGGCAGGCGAGCAGTACTTC.